A selection of T cell receptor beta chains follows, all from one sample in a study of blood T cell repertoires in COVID-19. Generated by immunoSEQ multiplex PCR, the TCRdb table keeps only in-frame clones and is missing some. The sample includes about 270,000 clones, approximately 92% of them seen just once. The specimen was PBMCs or T cells enriched from blood (not recorded which). These receptors originate from a woman under 30 who had recovered from COVID-19. Each CDR3 is given with its conserved first and last residue. D genes are given only for firm matches. Size tells how often a clone was seen (once, few, many) or the class of an expanded clone, and some rows leave it out.

V gene: TRBV2; clone size: .; D gene: .; J gene: TRBJ2-7; CDR3 DNA: TGTGCCAGCAGTGTAACGGGTAGCTACGAGCAGTACTTC; CDR3 protein: CASSVTGSYEQYF
V gene: TRBV6-1; clone size: .; D gene: TRBD2; J gene: TRBJ2-7; CDR3 DNA: TGTGCCAGCAGTGAAGCTAGCGGGAGCTCCTACGAGCAGTACTTC; CDR3 protein: CASSEASGSSYEQYF
V gene: TRBV27; clone size: .; D gene: .; J gene: TRBJ2-7; CDR3 DNA: TGTGCCAGCAGCTTAGGGCAGGGCGAGCAGTACTTC; CDR3 protein: CASSLGQGEQYF
V gene: TRBV3-1/TRBV3-2; clone size: .; D gene: .; J gene: TRBJ1-1; CDR3 DNA: TGTGCCAGCAGCCAACCCGGTGAAGCTTTCTTT; CDR3 protein: CASSQPGEAFF
V gene: TRBV7-3; clone size: .; D gene: TRBD1; J gene: TRBJ2-2; CDR3 DNA: TGTGCCAGCAGCTTAACGGGACAGGAGAGAACCGGGGAGCTGTTTTTT; CDR3 protein: CASSLTGQERTGELFF
V gene: TRBV12-5; clone size: .; D gene: .; J gene: TRBJ2-6; CDR3 DNA: TGTGCTAGTGGTTTATATGGGGCCAACGTCCTGACTTTC; CDR3 protein: CASGLYGANVLTF
V gene: TRBV25-1; clone size: .; D gene: TRBD1; J gene: TRBJ1-2; CDR3 DNA: TGTGCCAGCAGTGATCGTGGACAGGGACAATATGGCTACACCTTC; CDR3 protein: CASSDRGQGQYGYTF
V gene: TRBV7-6; clone size: .; D gene: .; J gene: TRBJ1-6; CDR3 DNA: TGTGCCAGCAGCTTAGAGTCGGGTCAGAATTCACCCCTCCACTTT; CDR3 protein: CASSLESGQNSPLHF
V gene: TRBV4-1; clone size: .; D gene: .; J gene: TRBJ1-5; CDR3 DNA: TGCGCCAGCAGCCAAGCAACAGGCAATCAGCCCCAGCATTTT; CDR3 protein: CASSQATGNQPQHF
V gene: TRBV14; clone size: .; D gene: .; J gene: TRBJ2-7; CDR3 DNA: TGTGCCAGCAGCCAAGATGGGCAGGGCCCTTTCTCCTACGAGCAGTACTTC; CDR3 protein: CASSQDGQGPFSYEQYF
V gene: TRBV18; clone size: .; D gene: .; J gene: TRBJ1-1; CDR3 DNA: TGTGCCAGCTCACCACCGGGACTAGGGGTCCCTGAAGCTTTCTTT; CDR3 protein: CASSPPGLGVPEAFF
V gene: TRBV19; clone size: .; D gene: TRBD1; J gene: TRBJ1-1; CDR3 DNA: TGTGCCAGTGCACAGGGGTCGAACACTGAAGCTTTCTTT; CDR3 protein: CASAQGSNTEAFF
V gene: TRBV29-1; clone size: .; D gene: TRBD1; J gene: TRBJ2-3; CDR3 DNA: TGCAGCACCGGACAGGGTATCACAGATACGCAGTATTTT; CDR3 protein: CSTGQGITDTQYF
V gene: TRBV5-6; clone size: .; D gene: .; J gene: TRBJ2-1; CDR3 DNA: TGTGCCAGCAGCTTGCTAGGCAATGAGCAGTTCTTC; CDR3 protein: CASSLLGNEQFF
V gene: TRBV18; clone size: .; D gene: TRBD1; J gene: TRBJ2-7; CDR3 DNA: TGTGCCAGCTCACCGCTTCAAGGACAGGCTCGCGAGCAGTACTTC; CDR3 protein: CASSPLQGQAREQYF
V gene: TRBV28; clone size: .; D gene: .; J gene: TRBJ1-2; CDR3 DNA: TGTGCCAGCAGTCTTGGACAGCAACTCTATGGCTACACCTTC; CDR3 protein: CASSLGQQLYGYTF
V gene: TRBV5-5; clone size: .; D gene: .; J gene: TRBJ1-1; CDR3 DNA: TGTGCCAGCAGCTTGGTTCCGGGTCTGAACACTGAAGCTTTCTTT; CDR3 protein: CASSLVPGLNTEAFF
V gene: TRBV6-5; clone size: .; D gene: TRBD1; J gene: TRBJ1-5; CDR3 DNA: TGTGCCAGCAGTCGGACAGGGGCAATTGGACAGCCCCAGCATTTT; CDR3 protein: CASSRTGAIGQPQHF
V gene: TRBV2; clone size: .; D gene: .; J gene: TRBJ2-3; CDR3 DNA: TGTGCCACCCAAGGAGGCGGAGATACGCAGTATTTT; CDR3 protein: CATQGGGDTQYF
V gene: TRBV6-5; clone size: .; D gene: .; J gene: TRBJ1-1; CDR3 DNA: TGTGCCAGCAGGAAAGAGCGGAACACTGAAGCTTTCTTT; CDR3 protein: CASRKERNTEAFF
V gene: TRBV3-1/TRBV3-2; clone size: .; D gene: TRBD1; J gene: TRBJ1-1; CDR3 DNA: TGTGCCAGCAGCCAAAGGGTCCAGGGGGGCACTGAAGCTTTCTTT; CDR3 protein: CASSQRVQGGTEAFF
V gene: TRBV5-1; clone size: .; D gene: TRBD1; J gene: TRBJ1-1; CDR3 DNA: TGCGCCAGCAGCCTGGACAGGGGGCATGGAGGAACTGAAGCTTTCTTT; CDR3 protein: CASSLDRGHGGTEAFF
V gene: TRBV6-1; clone size: .; D gene: .; J gene: TRBJ1-3; CDR3 DNA: TGTGCCAGCAGTGAAGTGCGTCGTTCTGGAAACACCATATATTTT; CDR3 protein: CASSEVRRSGNTIYF
V gene: TRBV4-1; clone size: .; D gene: .; J gene: TRBJ2-1; CDR3 DNA: TGCGCCAGCAGCCAAGAAGGCCCGTCTACAGGTAATGAGCAGTTCTTC; CDR3 protein: CASSQEGPSTGNEQFF
V gene: TRBV28; clone size: once; D gene: .; J gene: TRBJ2-3; CDR3 DNA: TGTGCCAGCAGTTTCCCCGGGGGGCGGGCAGATACGCAGTATTTT; CDR3 protein: CASSFPGGRADTQYF
V gene: TRBV28; clone size: once; D gene: .; J gene: TRBJ2-1; CDR3 DNA: TGTGCCAGCAGTCAGGGCCATGAGCAGTTCTTC; CDR3 protein: CASSQGHEQFF
V gene: TRBV6-5; clone size: .; D gene: .; J gene: TRBJ1-1; CDR3 DNA: TGTGCCAGCAGATTAAGGGGTTTCAACACTGAAGCTTTCTTT; CDR3 protein: CASRLRGFNTEAFF
V gene: TRBV4-1; clone size: .; D gene: TRBD1; J gene: TRBJ1-2; CDR3 DNA: TGCGCCAGCAGCCCCGTCACAGGGGGCAGTGGCGGCTACACCTTC; CDR3 protein: CASSPVTGGSGGYTF
V gene: TRBV5-4; clone size: .; D gene: TRBD1; J gene: TRBJ1-1; CDR3 DNA: TGTGCCAGCAGCTTGGAGGGGGCTGGTGGAGCTTTCTTT; CDR3 protein: CASSLEGAGGAFF
V gene: TRBV15; clone size: .; D gene: .; J gene: TRBJ1-2; CDR3 DNA: TGTGCCACCAGCAGAAGGAACCCCGGGGTCGGTGGCTACACCTTC; CDR3 protein: CATSRRNPGVGGYTF
V gene: TRBV7-9; clone size: .; D gene: .; J gene: TRBJ2-1; CDR3 DNA: TGTGCCAGCACCTCTCTAGCGAGCCCCAATGAGCAGTTCTTC; CDR3 protein: CASTSLASPNEQFF
V gene: TRBV2; clone size: .; D gene: .; J gene: TRBJ1-1; CDR3 DNA: TGTGCCAGCAGTCTAGACAGAGCCAGCACTGAAGCTTTCTTT; CDR3 protein: CASSLDRASTEAFF
V gene: TRBV7-8; clone size: .; D gene: TRBD1; J gene: TRBJ2-3; CDR3 DNA: TGTGCCAGCAGCTTATACGGGACAGGGGGCACAGATACGCAGTATTTT; CDR3 protein: CASSLYGTGGTDTQYF
V gene: TRBV7-2; clone size: .; D gene: .; J gene: TRBJ1-1; CDR3 DNA: TGTGCCAGCAGCTTAGATGCGGCGAACACTGAAGCTTTCTTT; CDR3 protein: CASSLDAANTEAFF
V gene: TRBV12-3/TRBV12-4; clone size: .; D gene: .; J gene: TRBJ1-1; CDR3 DNA: TGTGCCAGCAGGACTGGGTTGATTGAAGCTTTCTTT; CDR3 protein: CASRTGLIEAFF
V gene: TRBV5-4; clone size: .; D gene: .; J gene: TRBJ1-2; CDR3 DNA: TGTGCCAGCAGCTTATCCCAGGGCACCTATGGCTACACCTTC; CDR3 protein: CASSLSQGTYGYTF
V gene: TRBV10-2; clone size: few; D gene: TRBD1; J gene: TRBJ2-7; CDR3 DNA: TGCGCCAGCAGAGGGGACAGGAGATACGAGCAGTACTTC; CDR3 protein: CASRGDRRYEQYF
V gene: TRBV28; clone size: .; D gene: TRBD1; J gene: TRBJ1-5; CDR3 DNA: TGTGCCAGCAGTTTGACAGGGGAAAATCAGCCCCAGCATTTT; CDR3 protein: CASSLTGENQPQHF
V gene: TRBV18; clone size: .; D gene: .; J gene: TRBJ1-1; CDR3 DNA: TGTGCCAGCTCACTAGGGAGGGACATGAACACTGAAGCTTTCTTT; CDR3 protein: CASSLGRDMNTEAFF
V gene: TRBV7-2; clone size: .; D gene: TRBD2; J gene: TRBJ2-3; CDR3 DNA: TGTGCCAGCAGCCTCAATCAAGGACTAGCGGGGGGTAGGGATACGCAGTATTTT; CDR3 protein: CASSLNQGLAGGRDTQYF
V gene: TRBV30; clone size: .; D gene: .; J gene: TRBJ1-1; CDR3 DNA: TGTGCCTGGAGTGTCGTTAAGAACACTGAAGCTTTCTTT; CDR3 protein: CAWSVVKNTEAFF
V gene: TRBV7-3; clone size: .; D gene: TRBD2; J gene: TRBJ2-6; CDR3 DNA: TGTGCCAGCAGCGGAGTGGGACTAGCGGGGTCCCGGGCCTCTGGGGCCAACGTCCTGACTTTC; CDR3 protein: CASSGVGLAGSRASGANVLTF
V gene: TRBV27; clone size: .; D gene: .; J gene: TRBJ2-2; CDR3 DNA: TGTGCCAGCAGCCCCAGGGTAACCGGGGAGCTGTTTTTT; CDR3 protein: CASSPRVTGELFF
V gene: TRBV11-3; clone size: .; D gene: .; J gene: TRBJ2-2; CDR3 DNA: TGTGCCAGCAGCTTAGCGGGGGGCGACACCGGGGAGCTGTTTTTT; CDR3 protein: CASSLAGGDTGELFF
V gene: TRBV24-1; clone size: .; D gene: TRBD1; J gene: TRBJ2-2; CDR3 DNA: TGTGCCACCAGTGACCCGGGACAGGGGCCAACCGGGGAGCTGTTTTTT; CDR3 protein: CATSDPGQGPTGELFF
V gene: TRBV2; clone size: .; D gene: .; J gene: TRBJ2-6; CDR3 DNA: TGTGCCAGCAGTCGAGGCCGGGACACCCACAACGTCCTGACTTTC; CDR3 protein: CASSRGRDTHNVLTF
V gene: TRBV12-5; clone size: .; D gene: .; J gene: TRBJ1-4; CDR3 DNA: TGTGCTAGTGGTTTCACGGGGGGGGACGAAAAACTGTTTTTT; CDR3 protein: CASGFTGGDEKLFF
V gene: TRBV27; clone size: .; D gene: .; J gene: TRBJ1-2; CDR3 DNA: TGTGCCAGCAGTCCCCGGACAGTTACCGTTGGAGGCGGCTACACCTTC; CDR3 protein: CASSPRTVTVGGGYTF
V gene: TRBV5-1; clone size: .; D gene: .; J gene: TRBJ2-7; CDR3 DNA: TGCGCCAGCAGCTCCGAACTCCCTGGGGGGTTCTACGAGCAGTACTTC; CDR3 protein: CASSSELPGGFYEQYF
V gene: TRBV19; clone size: .; D gene: .; J gene: TRBJ1-5; CDR3 DNA: TGTGCCAGTAGTATGGAAGGGGGCAATCAGCCCCAGCATTTT; CDR3 protein: CASSMEGGNQPQHF
V gene: TRBV5-1; clone size: .; D gene: TRBD1; J gene: TRBJ1-2; CDR3 DNA: TGCGCCAGCACCCGCGCGCCCCGGGACAGTTTAGATGGCTACACCTTC; CDR3 protein: CASTRAPRDSLDGYTF
V gene: TRBV5-6; clone size: .; D gene: TRBD2; J gene: TRBJ2-7; CDR3 DNA: TGTGCCAGCAGGCGTAGCGGGGGGAAACACGAGCAGTACTTC; CDR3 protein: CASRRSGGKHEQYF
V gene: TRBV27; clone size: .; D gene: TRBD2; J gene: TRBJ2-1; CDR3 DNA: TGTGCCAGCAGTTTTCTAGCGGGGGGGTTCAATGAGCAGTTCTTC; CDR3 protein: CASSFLAGGFNEQFF
V gene: TRBV3-1/TRBV3-2; clone size: .; D gene: .; J gene: TRBJ2-7; CDR3 DNA: TGTGCCAGCAGTCTTGGACTTGGCGAGCAGTACTTC; CDR3 protein: CASSLGLGEQYF
V gene: TRBV4-2; clone size: once; D gene: TRBD2; J gene: TRBJ2-3; CDR3 DNA: TGTGCCAGCAGCCCCGGGGGGGGGCAGGCTGACACAGATACGCAGTATTTT; CDR3 protein: CASSPGGGQADTDTQYF
V gene: TRBV2; clone size: few; D gene: TRBD2; J gene: TRBJ2-7; CDR3 DNA: TGTGCCAGCAGTGATAGCGGGGGCTCCTACGAGCAGTACTTC; CDR3 protein: CASSDSGGSYEQYF
V gene: TRBV7-9; clone size: .; D gene: .; J gene: TRBJ1-6; CDR3 DNA: TGTGCCAGCAGCTTAGGTACAGGGCGGCTCCTCCACTTT; CDR3 protein: CASSLGTGRLLHF
V gene: TRBV30; clone size: .; D gene: .; J gene: TRBJ1-5; CDR3 DNA: TGTGCCTGGAGTCGGAAGGGCGGGAATCAGCCCCAGCATTTT; CDR3 protein: CAWSRKGGNQPQHF
V gene: TRBV5-1; clone size: .; D gene: TRBD2; J gene: TRBJ2-7; CDR3 DNA: TGCGCCAGCAGCTTGGGGGGACTAGCGGGGGTCGCCTCCTACGAGCAGTACTTC; CDR3 protein: CASSLGGLAGVASYEQYF